The rows below give T cell receptor beta chains drawn from one sample of a study of cytomegalovirus exposure and HLA in healthy donors. TCRdb's copy holds only in-frame clones and misses some; the assay was immunoSEQ multiplex PCR. The data hold around 85,000 clones, with around 70% observed a single time. The sample consisted of PBMCs. The receptors originated from a man younger than 45 in good health and CMV-seropositive. CDR3s include the opening cysteine and the closing phenylalanine or tryptophan. A D gene is named only where the DNA matches it firmly. Some rows mark clone size as missing; the rest say once, few, many or name a class of expanded clone.

>-|-|TRBV2|TRBJ1-5
TGTGCCAGCAGTGAAAGCGTATATAGCAATCAGCCCCAGCATTTT
CASSESVYSNQPQHF
>-|TRBD2|TRBV10-2|TRBJ2-7
TGCGCCAGCAGTGTCCTACTAGCGGGGGGGCCATACGAGCAGTACTTC
CASSVLLAGGPYEQYF
>-|TRBD1|TRBV13|TRBJ2-7
TGTGCCAGCAGCCCTGTGGACAGGGGTTTATCCTACGAGCAGTACTTC
CASSPVDRGLSYEQYF
>-|TRBD1|TRBV5-5|TRBJ2-5
TGTGCCAGCACCAGGAGGGGACAGGGGGCCCAGTTAGGGGAGACCCAGTACTTC
CASTRRGQGAQLGETQYF
>-|-|TRBV7-9|TRBJ1-4
TGTGCCAGCAGCTTTCAGGGGTCCGAAAAACTGTTTTTT
CASSFQGSEKLFF
>few|TRBD1|TRBV7-2|TRBJ1-2
TGTGCCAGCAGCTCCAGGACAGGCAATGGCTACACCTTC
CASSSRTGNGYTF
>-|-|TRBV4-1|TRBJ1-2
TGCGCCAGCAGCCAAGAGGTAGCTTACTATGGCTACACCTTC
CASSQEVAYYGYTF
>-|TRBD1|TRBV5-4|TRBJ1-1
TGTGCCAGCAGGAAGGGACAGCCAAACACTGAAGCTTTCTTT
CASRKGQPNTEAFF
>-|-|TRBV5-1|TRBJ2-3
TGCGCCAGCAGCTCGAGGGGGAGTAGTTCAGATACGCAGTATTTT
CASSSRGSSSDTQYF
>once|TRBD1|TRBV27|TRBJ1-4
TGTGCCAGCAGTTATTTCAATCCAGGGGGCACTAATGAAAAACTGTTTTTT
CASSYFNPGGTNEKLFF
>-|-|TRBV5-1|TRBJ2-7
TGCGCCAGCAGCTTGAGAGGTTCCGAGCAGTACTTC
CASSLRGSEQYF
>once|TRBD2|TRBV14|TRBJ2-7
TGTGCCAGCAGCCAAGAGTTAGCGGGGGTTAGCGAGCAGTACTTC
CASSQELAGVSEQYF